This T cell receptor beta chain stems from a study of regulatory T cells in long-lasting Graves disease. Time point given: newly diagnosed GD, antithyroid drugs for less than 3 months. RNA isolated from PBMCs was used to make the TCR library. V was clipped by 6 bases and J by 4 bases, with 14 bases between them. The CDR3 totals 14 residues. Germline values: CDR1 KGHDR, CDR2 SFDVKD. According to the study, TCR beta libraries were built with iRepertoire HTBI primers and CDR3-region Arm-PCR. TCRdb reprocessed the multiplex PCR reads with MiXCR, giving one entry per CDR3 protein. The table shows 440,000 or so distinct CDR3 sequences, with 15% occurring only once. The same sample was also studied in work on T cells in Graves' hyperthyroidism and ophthalmopathy. That publication notes: Most thyroid clonotypes expanded above 0.001 were also detected in blood.

Here the sequenced sample was peripheral blood mononuclear cells (PBMCs), taken at new diagnosis, from a patient treated with antithyroid drugs. The receptor's source is a woman aged 30 to 39 with Graves disease. The J gene is TRBJ2-5, the V gene TRBV24-1; maybe TRBD2 (7 bases). The CDR3 loop is CATSRPGGPETQYF. CDR3 bases: TGTGCCACCAGTCGTCCGGGGGGCCCAGAGACCCAGTACTTC.